This TCR beta chain is from a study of regulatory T cells in long-lasting Graves disease. Study results and limitations: The sample size was small, and this may have reduced accuracy.

Time point reported: persistent/refractory GD, antithyroid drugs over 5 years with positive TRAb. Preparation of the TCR library used RNA extracted from PBMCs. Into tubes containing EDTA, approximately 9 milliliters of peripheral blood were drawn. Relying on iRepertoire HTBI primers and Arm-PCR of CDR3 regions, the team built TCR beta libraries. TCRdb reprocessed the multiplex PCR reads with MiXCR, giving one entry per CDR3 protein. The sample carries hundreds of thousands of distinct CDR3 sequences, over 20% recorded once. This CDR3 region has 14 residues. Germline lookup yields CDR1 GTSNPN and CDR2 SVGIG (reference sequence). Trimming left V 4 bases short and J 5 bases short, with 17 bases between. Comments on this clonotype: Its antigen is not known.

This TCR came from a female donor with Graves disease. J is TRBJ2-5 and V is TRBV30; possibly TRBD2 for D (6 bases). Here the sequenced sample was peripheral blood mononuclear cells (PBMCs), taken when the disease was refractory, from a patient treated with antithyroid drugs. CDR3 sequence: CAWTWGLGDETQYF. The CDR3 DNA sequence: TGTGCCTGGACCTGGGGACTCGGGGACGAGACCCAGTACTTC.